One sample yielded the 21 T cell receptor beta chains listed below, sequenced in a study of cytomegalovirus exposure and HLA in healthy donors. The PCR employed 60 Vbeta primers together with 13 Jbeta primers. Measured with immunoSEQ multiplex PCR; TCRdb has only the in-frame clones, and not every one. Of more than 100,000 clones listed, 60% to 75% were seen once; the top ten hold roughly 6%. Source material: PBMCs. These receptors were collected from a woman aged 45-59 years in good health and CMV-seropositive.

V gene TRBV7-6 combines with J gene TRBJ1-6, with unresolved D. This CDR3 is built from 15 residues. CDR1 is SGHVS and CDR2 is FNYEAQ in the germline V gene. V was clipped by 1 base and J by 9 bases, with 13 bases between them. The DNA of the CDR3 is TGTGCCAGCAGCTTAGTGTCTCTACGAGGTTCACCCCTCCACTTT. Its translation: CASSLVSLRGSPLHF.

The rearrangement uses TRBV6-1 and TRBJ1-2; 7 bases are a match to TRBD1. Per the germline V gene, CDR1 is MNHNS and CDR2 is SASEGT. CDR3 length equals 16 residues. V was clipped by 2 bases and J by 8 bases; unmatched bases: 14. CDR3 sequence (DNA): TGTGCCAGCAGTGAATCGACAGGGCAGGGACCTCGCGGCTACACCTTC. This translates into CASSESTGQGPRGYTF.

The V call is TRBV30, the J call TRBJ1-5, with D unresolved. The CDR3 totals 14 residues. The V gene lost 0 bases and the J gene lost 5 bases, with 11 bases spanning the gap. CDR1 and CDR2 (germline): GTSNPN, SVGIG (reference sequence). The CDR3 coding sequence is TGTGCCTGGAGTGTATCTACAGCGGATCAGCCCCAGCATTTT. The encoded protein is CAWSVSTADQPQHF.

This clone appeared once. V usage is TRBV28 and J usage is TRBJ1-1, with D unresolved. V lost 7 bases, J lost 9 bases, and 12 bases lay in between. The germline V gene encodes CDR1 MDHEN and CDR2 SYDVKM. The CDR3 is 11 residues long. CDR3: CASKIPSQAFF. The DNA for the CDR3 is TGTGCCAGCAAAATCCCTTCCCAAGCTTTCTTT.

The CDR3 nucleotides are TGTGCCAGCAGCTACGAGCGGGGGGTAGGCGAGCAGTTCTTC. Translation: CASSYERGVGEQFF. The chain combines TRBV11-2 with TRBJ2-1; TRBD2 matches 9 bases. Looked up from germline, CDR1 is SGHAT and CDR2 is FQNNGV. Losses at the gene ends were 4 bases for V and 10 bases for J; bases not matched to a gene: 8. CDR3 size: 14 residues.

The rearrangement uses TRBV14 and TRBJ2-7; 10 positions agree with TRBD2. Germline V gives CDR1 SGHDN, CDR2 FVKESK. The CDR3 has 16 amino acids. The V and J ends lost 4 bases and 0 bases, in that order; junction bases with no gene match: 6. CDR3 sequence reads: CASSLSTSGASYEQYF. CDR3 bases: TGTGCCAGCAGCCTTTCCACTAGCGGGGCCTCCTACGAGCAGTACTTC.

This chain links TRBV28 with TRBJ2-5; 10 bases fit TRBD1. Germline CDR1 and CDR2: MDHEN and SYDVKM. This CDR3 has 14 residues. The V segment lost 3 bases and the J segment 4 bases; nucleotides outside the gene matches: 2. The CDR3 protein is CASSFGQGGETQYF. CDR3 in DNA: TGTGCCAGCAGTTTCGGACAGGGGGGAGAGACCCAGTACTTC.

In this sample, this clone turned up once. This chain uses TRBV7-9 with TRBJ1-1, with 9 nucleotides matching TRBD1. Germline V gene data show CDR1 as SEHNR and CDR2 as FQNEAQ (reference sequence). Germline trimming cut 11 bases from V and 7 bases from J; bases unmatched to any gene: 11. The CDR3 is made up of 13 amino acids. CDR3 sequence (DNA): TGTGCCTTCCCGACAGGGGGTGGGGGTGAAGCTTTCTTT. As protein: CAFPTGGGGEAFF.

This clone has just one count. J is TRBJ1-3 and V is TRBV18; D is unresolved. Germline CDR1 KGHSH, CDR2 LQKENI. The CDR3 runs to 18 residues. The V and J ends lost 3 bases and 0 bases respectively, with 18 bases between them. The DNA for the CDR3 is TGTGCCAGCTCACCCGAGTATGCGGGAGAGTTCTCTGGAAACACCATATATTTT. Encoded protein: CASSPEYAGEFSGNTIYF.

V gene TRBV30 combines with J gene TRBJ1-2; D call uncertain. CDR1 and CDR2 from the germline V gene are GTSNPN and SVGIG (reference sequence). V was trimmed by 2 bases and J by 6 bases, leaving 10 bases between them. CDR3 length: 12 amino acids. CDR3 loop: CAWSNGPDGYTF. CDR3 nucleotide sequence: TGTGCCTGGAGTAATGGCCCTGATGGCTACACCTTC.

The genes are TRBV18 and TRBJ2-7; the match to TRBD1 covers 10 bases. The CDR3 consists of 14 residues. V lost 8 bases to trimming and J lost 4 bases; unmatched junction nucleotides: 8. In germline, CDR1 is KGHSH, CDR2 LQKENI. This CDR3 reads CASLSGTGDYEQYF. CDR3 coding DNA: TGTGCCAGCCTTTCCGGGACAGGGGATTACGAGCAGTACTTC.

This chain joins TRBV15 and TRBJ1-5; a weak D match, TRBD1 (6 bases). This CDR3 has 15 residues. Germline V lookup: CDR1 LNHNV, CDR2 YYDKDF (reference sequence). V was cut by 0 bases and J by 4 bases, with 10 bases left in between. CDR3: CATSREQGRNQPQHF. CDR3 sequence (DNA): TGTGCCACCAGCAGAGAACAGGGAAGGAATCAGCCCCAGCATTTT.

This clone was seen a handful of times. V and J are TRBV11-2 and TRBJ2-6, with unresolved D. V lost 5 bases to trimming and J lost 4 bases, with 12 bases between them. CDR1 is SGHAT and CDR2 is FQNNGV in the germline V gene. CDR3 size: 15 residues. The CDR3, as DNA: TGTGCCAGCAGCCCCCGGCGAGGAGGGGCCAACGTCCTGACTTTC. As protein: CASSPRRGGANVLTF.

The chain combines TRBV4-2 with TRBJ1-3, with TRBD1 identical over 8 bases. CDR1 and CDR2 (germline): LGHNA, YNFKEQ. This CDR3 spans 16 amino acids. The J segment lost 1 base and the V segment lost 11 bases, leaving 13 bases of the junction unmatched. Here the CDR3 reads CASSTGASLSGNTIYF. The CDR3 DNA is TGTGCCTCCTCGACAGGGGCTAGTCTTTCTGGAAACACCATATATTTT.

The chain employs TRBV7-9 and TRBJ1-4; no clear D gene. The ends were cut back, 1 base at V and 7 bases at J, with 22 bases in the middle. Germline CDR1 reads SEHNR; CDR2 reads FQNEAQ (reference sequence). The CDR3 covers 18 residues. The CDR3 sequence is CASSLGSGPGILVEKLFF. The DNA for the CDR3 is TGTGCCAGCAGCTTAGGATCGGGTCCGGGTATACTAGTTGAAAAACTGTTTTTT.

The rearrangement uses TRBV20-1 and TRBJ2-3; 7 bases are shared with TRBD2. Trimming removed 5 bases from V and 6 bases from J; junction bases left unmatched: 2. Germline loops: CDR1 DFQATT, CDR2 SNEGSKA (reference sequence). The CDR3 loop spans 11 amino acids. CDR3 bases: TGCAGTGCTCCCGGGGGGGATACGCAGTATTTT. It encodes CSAPGGDTQYF.

The chain uses TRBV4-2 and TRBJ2-5, with D hard to call. This CDR3 contains 16 residues. The germline V gene has CDR1 LGHNA and CDR2 YNFKEQ. Trimming took off 1 base at V and 0 bases at J, with 12 bases between the two ends. The CDR3 loop is CASSQGASLYQETQYF. The CDR3 coding sequence is TGTGCCAGCAGCCAAGGGGCCAGCTTGTACCAAGAGACCCAGTACTTC.

The chain couples TRBV5-8 to TRBJ1-1; maybe TRBD1 (5 bases). The CDR3 length is 16 residues. Per the germline V gene, CDR1 is SGHTS and CDR2 is YDEGEE. V shed 2 bases and J shed 4 bases, with 18 bases lying between them. This CDR3 reads CASSFSWIGGATEAFF. The CDR3 nucleotides are TGTGCCAGCAGCTTTAGTTGGATCGGCGGGGCCACTGAAGCTTTCTTT.

V and J are TRBV30 and TRBJ2-3; no clear D. CDR1 GTSNPN and CDR2 SVGIG come from the germline V gene (reference sequence). The CDR3 totals 11 residues. The germline V and J ends were trimmed by 4 bases and 2 bases, with 4 bases remaining between them. CDR3 region: CAWINTDTQYF. The CDR3 region has the DNA TGTGCCTGGATAAACACAGATACGCAGTATTTT.

The chain combines TRBV19 with TRBJ1-6, with 7 nucleotides matching TRBD1. Per the germline V gene, CDR1 is LNHDA and CDR2 is SQIVND (reference sequence). Trimming at V came to 4 bases and at J to 0 bases, leaving 3 bases not matched to a gene. The CDR3 length is 16 residues. The CDR3 protein is CASSRDSSSYNSPLHF. The CDR3 coding sequence is TGTGCCAGTAGTAGGGACAGTAGCTCCTATAATTCACCCCTCCACTTT.

The count of this clone is one. The chain carries TRBV21-1 and TRBJ2-1; the DNA was not compared with TRBD1, the D call given in the table. TRBV21-1 is shown as a pseudogene. This CDR3 is 14 amino acids long. CDR3 coding DNA: TGTGCCAGCAGCTTCGGACAGGGATGCAATGAGCAGTTCTTC. Its protein is CASSFGQGCNEQFF.